This TCR beta chain was identified in a study of T cell responses to AZD1222 COVID-19 vaccine. The wider study: Pooling was applied to second doses at about 4 or about 12 weeks.

Points on this clone: The antigen remains unidentified.

Study outcomes and limitations: Spike-specific TCR breadth and depth both grew after two AZD1222 doses. Clonal diversity was possibly underestimated, and the donors were mostly white British, with more females.

This CDR3 region has 17 residues. Measured with immunoSEQ multiplex PCR; TCRdb has only the in-frame clones, and not every one. The sample shows 150,000 to 180,000 clones, about 92% of them seen only once. The receptor was isolated from an adult in good health. The J gene is TRBJ1-3, the V gene TRBV21-1; no check of the table's D call, TRBD1, against the DNA was made. TRBV21-1 is recorded as a pseudogene. Sequences were derived from peripheral blood, sampled on day 0 of AZD1222 vaccination. CDR3 DNA: TGTGCCAGCAGCGCGATACGACAGGGGGCAACTGGAAACACCATATATTTT. Its protein is CASSAIRQGATGNTIYF.